Listed below are T cell receptor beta chains from one sample, sequenced in a study of brain metastases from non-small cell lung cancer. The table came from immunoSEQ multiplex PCR; TCRdb's copy has only in-frame clones and leaves some out. The sample shows about 200 clones, around nine tenths of them seen only once. Specimen: tissue from a brain metastasis. The receptor set was obtained from a donor aged 40 or over with non-small cell lung cancer. CDR3s include the opening cysteine and the closing phenylalanine or tryptophan. D genes are given only for firm matches. Size values are once, few and many counts, or a class for expanded clones, and some rows have none.

size	V	D	J	length	DNA	CDR3
few	TRBV2	TRBD2	TRBJ2-3	14	TGTGCCAGCGCGGGGGACTCTTTGGCAGATACGCAGTATTTT	CASAGDSLADTQYF
NA	TRBV27	NA	TRBJ2-3	14	TGTGCCAGCAGTCGACAGGCCTCGGTACAGCCCCAGTATTTT	CASSRQASVQPQYF
NA	TRBV2	NA	TRBJ2-3	13	TGTGCCGGCTCTGGGGGTGTCACAGATACGCAGTATTTT	CAGSGGVTDTQYF
NA	TRBV2	NA	TRBJ2-7	14	TGTGCCAGCAGTTGGGGGACATCAGAAGGCGAGCAGTACTTC	CASSWGTSEGEQYF
NA	TRBV10-2	NA	TRBJ2-2	11	TGCGCCAGTTCGAACACCGGGGAGCTGTTTTTT	CASSNTGELFF
NA	TRBV12-3/TRBV12-4	TRBD1	TRBJ1-2	13	TGTGCCAGCAGCTACAGGGGAGCAAGTGGCTACACCTTC	CASSYRGASGYTF
NA	TRBV2	NA	TRBJ2-7	13	TGTGCCAGCAGTGGGGAACAGGTTCACGAGCAGTACTTC	CASSGEQVHEQYF
once	TRBV3-1/TRBV3-2	NA	TRBJ1-2	15	TGTGCCAGCAGCCCCGGCCAGGGGCTAAACTATGGCTACACCTTC	CASSPGQGLNYGYTF
NA	TRBV9	TRBD1	TRBJ1-1	15	TGTGCCAGCAGCGTAGTGGCAGGGGGGAACACTGAAGCTTTCTTT	CASSVVAGGNTEAFF
NA	TRBV19	TRBD1	TRBJ1-1	13	TGTGCCAGTAGTATCAGGGGGCAATATGAAGCTTTCTTT	CASSIRGQYEAFF
NA	TRBV4-1	TRBD1	TRBJ1-1	14	TGCGCCAGCAGCTCCCGGACAGGGCGGACTGAAGCTTTCTTT	CASSSRTGRTEAFF
NA	TRBV3-1/TRBV3-2	NA	TRBJ1-3	15	TGTGCCAGCAGCCAAGGGGACGGCTCTGGAAACACCATATATTTT	CASSQGDGSGNTIYF
NA	TRBV19	TRBD2	TRBJ2-2	18	TGTGCCAGTAGTCCCGGGACTAGCGGGGGTCCGAACACCGGGGAGCTGTTTTTT	CASSPGTSGGPNTGELFF
NA	TRBV5-1	TRBD1	TRBJ2-6	17	TGCGCCAGCAGCTTGAGGACAGGGGAGTCTGGGGCCAACGTCCTGACTTTC	CASSLRTGESGANVLTF
NA	TRBV3-1/TRBV3-2	NA	TRBJ2-3	14	TGTGCCAGCAGCCAAGAACAGGTCACAGATACGCAGTATTTT	CASSQEQVTDTQYF
NA	TRBV5-1	NA	TRBJ1-1	14	TGCGCCAGCAGCTTTTCCCCCCCCACCACTGAAGCTTTCTTT	CASSFSPPTTEAFF
NA	TRBV6-5	NA	TRBJ2-7	16	TGTGCCAGCAGTTACGGGACACCGCCGCCCTCCTACGAGCAGTACTTC	CASSYGTPPPSYEQYF
NA	TRBV3-1/TRBV3-2	NA	TRBJ1-3	15	TGTGCCAGCAGCCAAGTTAGTAGGGCTGGAAACACCATATATTTT	CASSQVSRAGNTIYF
NA	TRBV7-3	NA	TRBJ1-1	15	TGTGCCAGCAGCTTAACGGGGGGGCCCAGCACTGAAGCTTTCTTT	CASSLTGGPSTEAFF
NA	TRBV3-1/TRBV3-2	NA	TRBJ1-6	15	TGTGCCAGCAGCCAGCCGGGACGCAGAAATTCACCCCTCCACTTT	CASSQPGRRNSPLHF
NA	TRBV7-2	NA	TRBJ1-4	14	TGTGCCAGCAGCCTCACCGCAACTAATGAAAAACTGTTTTTT	CASSLTATNEKLFF
NA	TRBV7-2	TRBD1	TRBJ1-1	15	TGTGCCAGCAGCTTGCTGACAGGGTGGAACACTGAAGCTTTCTTT	CASSLLTGWNTEAFF
NA	TRBV6-5	TRBD1	TRBJ2-2	15	TGTGCCAGCAGAACAGGGACAGAGTACACCGGGGAGCTGTTTTTT	CASRTGTEYTGELFF
NA	TRBV19	NA	TRBJ2-2	11	TGTGCCACTAGGGGGGACGGGTGGCTGTTTTTT	CATRGDGWLFF
few	TRBV5-1	NA	TRBJ1-6	16	TGCGCCAGCAGCTTGGAGGGGAGCTCCTATAATTCACCCCTCCACTTT	CASSLEGSSYNSPLHF
once	TRBV2	TRBD2	TRBJ2-1	14	TGTGCCGGTCTAGCGGGGGGGCCCCACAATGAGCAGTTCTTC	CAGLAGGPHNEQFF
once	TRBV3-1/TRBV3-2	NA	TRBJ1-2	14	TGTGCCAGCAGCCAAGATCCTGCTTCTTTTGGCTACACCTTC	CASSQDPASFGYTF
NA	TRBV7-9	TRBD1	TRBJ2-1	15	TGTGCCAGCAGCCAAGGACAGGGGGCGGACAATGAGCAGTTCTTC	CASSQGQGADNEQFF
NA	TRBV7-8	TRBD2	TRBJ2-1	15	TGTGCCAGCAGCCTTAGCAGCGGGGGGGCAGGTGAGCAGTTCTTC	CASSLSSGGAGEQFF
NA	TRBV6-5	NA	TRBJ1-1	13	TGTGCCAGCAGTAAACAGGGTACCACTGAAGCTTTCTTT	CASSKQGTTEAFF
once	TRBV18	NA	TRBJ1-6	14	TGTGCCAGCTCACAGGCAGGGGAACGTTCACCCCTCCACTTT	CASSQAGERSPLHF
NA	TRBV27	NA	TRBJ1-6	12	TGTGCCAGCAGTTTCTATAATTTACCCCTCCACTTT	CASSFYNLPLHF
once	TRBV12-3/TRBV12-4	NA	TRBJ1-2	12	TGTGCCAGCAGTTTCGGTCACTATGGCTACACCTTC	CASSFGHYGYTF